The following is a T cell receptor (beta chain) sequence with its context. Its antigen is unknown. No much larger clone is present one base from it, and per-base qualities are unavailable. Trimming removed 5 bases from V and 6 bases from J; the gene matches leave 5 bases unexplained. CDR1 and CDR2, looked up from the germline V gene, are MNHEY and SVGEGT. The CDR3 has 13 amino acids, counting the end cysteine and phenylalanine. Kept here is only the CDR3 DNA, which spans 39 bases and is read in frame from base 1. This sample is part of a study of blood T cell repertoires in COVID-19 (TCRdb year 2020). With regard to the full study: The collaborator samples originated in the United States, Italy and Spain and spanned the acute and convalescent phases of COVID-19. The material from the prospective study consisted of cDNA or gDNA derived from T cells, B-cell-depleted T cells, or PBMCs. Deeply sampled blood TCRbeta repertoires from subjects exposed to, actively infected with, or recovered from COVID-19 were included in the dataset. The repertoires were made available in a free public database intended to serve as a resource for research on the immune response to SARS-CoV-2. The samples were drawn from two sources: the first 160 participants of the ongoing ImmuneRACE study, and over 950 subjects contributed by 6 global collaborators. The sample metadata nearly always contained a de-identified subject ID, COVID-19 status, age in years and sex. HLA class I and class II types, where available, came from metadata supplied by the sample provider rather than from assay-based typing. What the work shows at the level of the full study, not this receptor alone: The amount of clinical and demographic metadata varied by source and participant and was provided uncurated.

The immunoSEQ Assay, a bias-controlled multiplex PCR, was used to amplify TCRbeta CDR3 regions from genomic DNA. Per the authors' processing: The number of nucleated cells in each sample was estimated from the amplification of reference gene primers within the assay. To quantify the absolute abundance of each unique TCRbeta CDR3 rearrangement, sequence reads were collapsed and filtered. Productive Simpson clonality was computed per sample as the square root of Simpson's diversity index over productive rearrangements. This immuneACCESS table, as held by TCRdb, lists in-frame sequences with V and J called but not all clones. Of the missing ones, under half trace to an unresolved V gene in checked studies; the others have no known cause. V and J calls and clone size are copied from that table; D and trimming were computed from the DNA. Counted in this sample were 85,000 to 90,000 clones; less than 95% of them appeared once. The ten top clones hold about 2.3% of the sample.

Whole blood was collected in K2EDTA tubes by collaborating institutions according to the institutions' own protocols. Collaborator samples were shipped for TCRbeta analysis as frozen whole blood, isolated PBMCs, or DNA extracted from either sample type. This receptor was taken from a human donor with active COVID-19. The donor label of this sample is uncertain. Sequenced sample: peripheral blood. The V and J segments used are TRBV6-2 or TRBV6-3 and TRBJ2-7; 9 of the junction bases match TRBD2. The DNA sequence reads TGTGCCAGCAGTCAAGCGCGGGAGGGCGAGCAGTACTTC. It translates as CASSQAREGEQYF.